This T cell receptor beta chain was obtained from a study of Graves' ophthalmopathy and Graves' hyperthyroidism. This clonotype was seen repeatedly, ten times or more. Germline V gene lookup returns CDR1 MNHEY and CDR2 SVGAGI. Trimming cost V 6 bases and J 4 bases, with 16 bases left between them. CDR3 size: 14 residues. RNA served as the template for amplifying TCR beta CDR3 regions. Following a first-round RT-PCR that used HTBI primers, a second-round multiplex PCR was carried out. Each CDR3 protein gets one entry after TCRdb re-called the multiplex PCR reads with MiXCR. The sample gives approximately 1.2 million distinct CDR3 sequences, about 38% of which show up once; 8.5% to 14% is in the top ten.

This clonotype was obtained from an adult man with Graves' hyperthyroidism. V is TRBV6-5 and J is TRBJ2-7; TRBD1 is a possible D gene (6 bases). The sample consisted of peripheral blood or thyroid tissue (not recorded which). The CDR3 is CASRPPGTHYEQYF. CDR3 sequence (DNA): TGTGCCAGCAGACCGCCCGGGACACATTACGAGCAGTACTTC.